Described below is a single TCR beta chain sequence and its context. The antigen remains unidentified. This specimen belongs to a study of vaccination and CD4 T cells after COVID-19. Sequencing of DNA taken from cultured CD4+ T cells relied on the Oncomine TCR Beta short-read assay. TCRdb processed the PCR reads anew with MiXCR; each CDR3 protein has one entry. The sample includes tens of thousands of distinct CDR3 sequences, 25% to 30% of them seen just once. Germline values: CDR1 LNHDA, CDR2 SQIVND (reference sequence). This CDR3 spans 14 amino acids. The ends lost 4 bases at V and 0 bases at J; junction bases unmatched: 1. Described time point: late sampling 161 to 241 days after vaccination in a few convalescent patients. Documented treatment: approximately nine-day PBMC culture with coronavirus spike peptide pools or control peptides (ViraFEST assay).

The rearrangement uses TRBV19 and TRBJ1-1, with 8 bases matching TRBD1. The sequence derives from a human donor who had recovered from COVID-19. Sequences were derived from CD4+ T cells from blood, cultured in vitro, sampled about 7 months after SARS-CoV-2 vaccination. The CDR3: CASSTTGVNTEAFF. DNA of the CDR3: TGTGCCAGTAGTACGACAGGGGTGAACACTGAAGCTTTCTTT.